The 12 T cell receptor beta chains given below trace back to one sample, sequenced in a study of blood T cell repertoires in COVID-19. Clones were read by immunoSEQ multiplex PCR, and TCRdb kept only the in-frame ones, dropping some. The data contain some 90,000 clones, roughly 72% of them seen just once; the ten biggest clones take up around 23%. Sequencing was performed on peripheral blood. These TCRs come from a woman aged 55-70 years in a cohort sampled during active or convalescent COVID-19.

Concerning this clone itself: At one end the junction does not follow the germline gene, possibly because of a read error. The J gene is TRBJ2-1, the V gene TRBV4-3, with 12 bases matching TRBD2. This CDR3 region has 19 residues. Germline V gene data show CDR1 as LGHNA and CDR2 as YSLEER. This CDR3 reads CARSPRSGGGLAGGHEQFF. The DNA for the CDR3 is TGCGCCCGCAGCCCAAGAAGCGGGGGGGGCCTAGCGGGGGGGCATGAGCAGTTCTTC.

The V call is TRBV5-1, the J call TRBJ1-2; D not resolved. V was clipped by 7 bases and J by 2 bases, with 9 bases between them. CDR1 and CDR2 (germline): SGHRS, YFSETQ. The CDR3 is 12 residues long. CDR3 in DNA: TGCGCCAGCGGGCAGACGAACTATGGCTACACCTTC. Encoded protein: CASGQTNYGYTF.

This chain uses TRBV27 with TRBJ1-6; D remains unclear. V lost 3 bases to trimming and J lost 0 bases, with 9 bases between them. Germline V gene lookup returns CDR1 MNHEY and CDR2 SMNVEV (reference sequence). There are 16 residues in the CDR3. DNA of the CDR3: TGTGCCAGCAGTTTGTGGGCGAGCTCCTATAATTCACCCCTCCACTTT. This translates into CASSLWASSYNSPLHF.

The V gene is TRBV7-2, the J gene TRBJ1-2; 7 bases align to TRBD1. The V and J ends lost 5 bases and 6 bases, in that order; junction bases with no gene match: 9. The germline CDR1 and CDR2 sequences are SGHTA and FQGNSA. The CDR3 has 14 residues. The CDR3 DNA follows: TGTGCCAGCAGCCTCCCAGGGGGTTTCGATGGCTACACCTTC. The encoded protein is CASSLPGGFDGYTF.

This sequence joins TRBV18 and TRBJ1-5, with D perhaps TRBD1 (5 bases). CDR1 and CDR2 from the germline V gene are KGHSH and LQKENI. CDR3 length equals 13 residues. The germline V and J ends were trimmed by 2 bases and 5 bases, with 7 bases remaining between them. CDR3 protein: CASSPEQDQPQHF. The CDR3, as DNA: TGTGCCAGCTCACCAGAACAGGATCAGCCCCAGCATTTT.

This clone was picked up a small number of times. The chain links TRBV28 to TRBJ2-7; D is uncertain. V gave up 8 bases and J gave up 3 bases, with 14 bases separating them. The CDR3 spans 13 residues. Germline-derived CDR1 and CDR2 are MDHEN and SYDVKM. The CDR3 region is CASRSGGFYEQYF. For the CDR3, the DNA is TGTGCCAGCCGGTCCGGCGGATTCTACGAGCAGTACTTC.

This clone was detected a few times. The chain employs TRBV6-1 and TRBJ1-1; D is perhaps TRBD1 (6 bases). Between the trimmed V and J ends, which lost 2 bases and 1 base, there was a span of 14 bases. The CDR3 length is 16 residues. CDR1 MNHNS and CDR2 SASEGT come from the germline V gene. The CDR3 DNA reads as TGTGCCAGCAGTGAAATCCTGAGACAGGAGAACACTGAAGCTTTCTTT. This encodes CASSEILRQENTEAFF.

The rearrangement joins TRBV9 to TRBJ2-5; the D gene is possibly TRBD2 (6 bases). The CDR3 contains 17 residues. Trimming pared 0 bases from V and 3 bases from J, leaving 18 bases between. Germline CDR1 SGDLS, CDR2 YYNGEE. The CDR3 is CASSVDEGGWRKETQYF. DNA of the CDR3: TGTGCCAGCAGCGTAGATGAGGGAGGCTGGCGTAAAGAGACCCAGTACTTC.

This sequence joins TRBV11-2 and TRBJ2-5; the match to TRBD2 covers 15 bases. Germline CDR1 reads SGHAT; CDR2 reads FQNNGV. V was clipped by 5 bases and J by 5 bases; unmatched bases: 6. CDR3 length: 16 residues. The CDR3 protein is CASSPGLAGGGETQYF. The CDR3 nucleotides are TGTGCCAGCAGCCCGGGACTAGCGGGGGGTGGCGAGACCCAGTACTTC.

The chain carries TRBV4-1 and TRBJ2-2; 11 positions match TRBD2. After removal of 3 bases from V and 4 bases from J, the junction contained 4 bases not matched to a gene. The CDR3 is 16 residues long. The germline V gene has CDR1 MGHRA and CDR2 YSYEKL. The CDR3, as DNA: TGCGCCAGCAGCCATAGCGGGGGGGTCGTCACCGGGGAGCTGTTTTTT. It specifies CASSHSGGVVTGELFF.

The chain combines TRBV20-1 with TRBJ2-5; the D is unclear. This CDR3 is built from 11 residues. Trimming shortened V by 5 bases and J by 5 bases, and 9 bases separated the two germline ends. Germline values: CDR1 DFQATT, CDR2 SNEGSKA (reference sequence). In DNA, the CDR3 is TGCAGTGCTCTAGTTGGGGAGACCCAGTACTTC. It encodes CSALVGETQYF.

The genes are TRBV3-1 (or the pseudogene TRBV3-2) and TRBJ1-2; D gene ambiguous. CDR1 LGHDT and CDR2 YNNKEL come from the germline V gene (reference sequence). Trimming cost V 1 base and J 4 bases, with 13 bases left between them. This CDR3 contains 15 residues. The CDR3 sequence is CASSQGHSTIYGYTF. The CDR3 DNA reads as TGTGCCAGCAGCCAAGGCCACAGCACAATCTATGGCTACACCTTC.